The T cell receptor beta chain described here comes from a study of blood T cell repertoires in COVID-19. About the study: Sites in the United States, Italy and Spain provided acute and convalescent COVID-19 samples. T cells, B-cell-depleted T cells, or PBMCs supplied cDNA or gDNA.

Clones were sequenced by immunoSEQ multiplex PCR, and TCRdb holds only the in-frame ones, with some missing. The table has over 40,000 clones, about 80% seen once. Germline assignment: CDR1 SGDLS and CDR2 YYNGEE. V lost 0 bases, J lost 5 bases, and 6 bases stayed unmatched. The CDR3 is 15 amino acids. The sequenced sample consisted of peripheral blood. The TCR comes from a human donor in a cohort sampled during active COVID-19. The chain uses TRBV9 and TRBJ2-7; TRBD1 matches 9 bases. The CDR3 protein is CASSVGQGVTHEQYF. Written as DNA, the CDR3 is TGTGCCAGCAGCGTAGGACAGGGGGTCACCCACGAGCAGTACTTC.